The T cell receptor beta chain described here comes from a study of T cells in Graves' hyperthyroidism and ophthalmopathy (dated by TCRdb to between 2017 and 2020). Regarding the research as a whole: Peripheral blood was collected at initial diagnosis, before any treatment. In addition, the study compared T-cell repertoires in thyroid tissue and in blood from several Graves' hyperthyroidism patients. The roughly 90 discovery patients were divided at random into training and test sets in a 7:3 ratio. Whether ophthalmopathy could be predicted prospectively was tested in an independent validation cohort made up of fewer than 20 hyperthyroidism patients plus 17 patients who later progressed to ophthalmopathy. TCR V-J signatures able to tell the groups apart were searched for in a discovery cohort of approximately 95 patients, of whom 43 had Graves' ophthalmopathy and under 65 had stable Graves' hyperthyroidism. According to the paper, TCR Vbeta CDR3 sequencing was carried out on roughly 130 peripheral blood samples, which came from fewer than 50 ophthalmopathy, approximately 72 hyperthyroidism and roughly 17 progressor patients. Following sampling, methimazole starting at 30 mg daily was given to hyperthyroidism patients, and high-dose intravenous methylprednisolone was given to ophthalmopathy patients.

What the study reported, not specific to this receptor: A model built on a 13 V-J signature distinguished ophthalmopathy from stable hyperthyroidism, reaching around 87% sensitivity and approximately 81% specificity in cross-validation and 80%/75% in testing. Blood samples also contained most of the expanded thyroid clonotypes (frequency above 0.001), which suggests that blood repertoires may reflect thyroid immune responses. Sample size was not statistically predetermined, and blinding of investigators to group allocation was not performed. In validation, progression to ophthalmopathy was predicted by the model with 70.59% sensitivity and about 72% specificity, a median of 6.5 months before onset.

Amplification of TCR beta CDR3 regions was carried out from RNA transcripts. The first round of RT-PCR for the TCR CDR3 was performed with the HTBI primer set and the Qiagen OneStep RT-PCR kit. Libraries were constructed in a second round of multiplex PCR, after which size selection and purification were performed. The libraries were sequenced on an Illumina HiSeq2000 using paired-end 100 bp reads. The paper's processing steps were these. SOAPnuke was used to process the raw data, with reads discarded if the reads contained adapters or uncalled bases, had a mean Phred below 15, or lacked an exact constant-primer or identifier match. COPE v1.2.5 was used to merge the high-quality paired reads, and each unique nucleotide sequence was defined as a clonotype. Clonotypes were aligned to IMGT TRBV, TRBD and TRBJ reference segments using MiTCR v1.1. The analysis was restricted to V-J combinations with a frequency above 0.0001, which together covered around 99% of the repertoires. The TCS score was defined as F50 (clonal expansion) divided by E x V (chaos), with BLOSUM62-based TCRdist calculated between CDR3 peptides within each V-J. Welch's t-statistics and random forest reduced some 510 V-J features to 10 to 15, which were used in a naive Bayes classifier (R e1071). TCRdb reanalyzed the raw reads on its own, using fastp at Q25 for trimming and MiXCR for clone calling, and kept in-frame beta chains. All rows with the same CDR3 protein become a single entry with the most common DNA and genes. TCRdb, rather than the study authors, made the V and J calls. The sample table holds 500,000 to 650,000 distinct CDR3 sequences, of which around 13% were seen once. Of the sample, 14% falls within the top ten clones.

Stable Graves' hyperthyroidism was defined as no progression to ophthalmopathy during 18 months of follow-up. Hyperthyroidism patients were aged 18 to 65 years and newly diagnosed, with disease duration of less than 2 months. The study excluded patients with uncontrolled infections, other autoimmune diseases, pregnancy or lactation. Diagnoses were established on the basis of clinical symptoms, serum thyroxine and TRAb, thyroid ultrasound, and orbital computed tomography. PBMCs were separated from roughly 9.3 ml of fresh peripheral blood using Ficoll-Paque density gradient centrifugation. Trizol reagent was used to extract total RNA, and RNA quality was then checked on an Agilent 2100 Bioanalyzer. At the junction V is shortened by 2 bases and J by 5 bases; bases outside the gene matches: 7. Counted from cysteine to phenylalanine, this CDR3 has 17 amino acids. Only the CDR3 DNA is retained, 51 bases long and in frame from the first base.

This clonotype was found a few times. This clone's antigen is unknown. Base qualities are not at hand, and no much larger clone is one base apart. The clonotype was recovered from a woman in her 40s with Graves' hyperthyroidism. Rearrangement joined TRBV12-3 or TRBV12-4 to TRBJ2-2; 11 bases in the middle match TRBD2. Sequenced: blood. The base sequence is TGTGCCAGCAGTTTACCGAAGACTAGCGGGGATACCGGGGAGCTGTTTTTT. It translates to CASSLPKTSGDTGELFF.